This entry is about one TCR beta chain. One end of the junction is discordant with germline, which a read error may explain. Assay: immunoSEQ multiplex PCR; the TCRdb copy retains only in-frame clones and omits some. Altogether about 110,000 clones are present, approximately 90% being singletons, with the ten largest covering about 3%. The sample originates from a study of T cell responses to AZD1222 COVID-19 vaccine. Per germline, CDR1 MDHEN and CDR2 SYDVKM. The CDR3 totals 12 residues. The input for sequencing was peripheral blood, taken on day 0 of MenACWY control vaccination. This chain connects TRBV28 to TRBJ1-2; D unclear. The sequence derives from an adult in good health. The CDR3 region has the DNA TGTGCCAGCGTGGGAGGGCAAAAAGGTTTGTCCTTC. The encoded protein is CASVGGQKGLSF.